The following is a T cell receptor beta chain sequence with its context. What it binds is not known. The data stem from a study of post-analysis software for immune sequencing data. Study information: Disease trajectories encompassed relapsing-remitting, secondary progressive and progressive-relapsing multiple sclerosis. Study-wide findings and caveats: There was significantly lower normalized Chao1 diversity in multiple sclerosis patients than in controls.

Researchers reported that TCR beta cDNA libraries carried unique molecular identifiers. Each CDR3 protein gets one entry after TCRdb re-called the PCR reads with MiXCR. The data contain fewer than 550,000 distinct CDR3 sequences, roughly 34% of them singletons. The TCR comes from a girl younger than 18 with multiple sclerosis. Sample: blood.

CDR3 DNA sequence: TGTGCCATCAGTGAGTCGGGCAGGGGGGGAATCTACGAGCAGTACTTC. The encoded protein is CAISESGRGGIYEQYF. V and J are TRBV10-3 and TRBJ2-5, with D perhaps given as TRBD1 or TRBD2 (7 bases each). The J call may be faulty, since TRBJ2-7 better matches the DNA end. In germline, CDR1 is ENHRY, CDR2 SYGVKD. CDR3 length equals 16 residues.